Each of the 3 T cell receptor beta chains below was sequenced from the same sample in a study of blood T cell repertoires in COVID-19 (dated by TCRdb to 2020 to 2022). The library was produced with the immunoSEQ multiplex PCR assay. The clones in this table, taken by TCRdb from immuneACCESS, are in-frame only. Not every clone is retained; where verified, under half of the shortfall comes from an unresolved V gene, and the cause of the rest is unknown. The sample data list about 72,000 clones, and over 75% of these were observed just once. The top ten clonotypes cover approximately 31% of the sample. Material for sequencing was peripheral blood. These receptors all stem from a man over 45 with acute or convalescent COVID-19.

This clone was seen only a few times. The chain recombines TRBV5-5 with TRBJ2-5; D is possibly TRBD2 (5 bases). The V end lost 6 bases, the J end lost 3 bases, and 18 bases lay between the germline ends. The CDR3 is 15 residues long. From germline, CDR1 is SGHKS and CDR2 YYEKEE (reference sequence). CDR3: CASNPRLTEEETQYF. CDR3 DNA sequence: TGTGCCAGCAACCCGCGATTGACGGAGGAAGAGACCCAGTACTTC. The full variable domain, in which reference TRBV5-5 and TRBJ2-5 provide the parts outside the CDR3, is DAGVTQSPTHLIKTRGQQVTLRCSPISGHKSVSWYQQVLGQGPQFIFQYYEKEERGRGNFPDRFSARQFPNYSSELNVNALLLGDSALYLCASNPRLTEEETQYFGPGTRLLVL.

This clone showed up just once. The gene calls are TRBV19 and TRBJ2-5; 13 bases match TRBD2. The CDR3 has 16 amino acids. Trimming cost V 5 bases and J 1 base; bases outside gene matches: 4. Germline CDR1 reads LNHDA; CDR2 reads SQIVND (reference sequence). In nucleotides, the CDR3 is TGTGCCAGTAGTCGGACTAGCGGGGGAGCCCAAGAGACCCAGTACTTC. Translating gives CASSRTSGGAQETQYF.

CDR3 residues: CASSPAGGSYNEQFF. CDR3 in DNA: TGTGCCAGCAGCCCAGCGGGGGGGTCCTACAATGAGCAGTTCTTC. The V call is TRBV28, the J call TRBJ2-1, with TRBD2 matching over 10 bases. The CDR3 covers 15 residues. CDR1 is MDHEN, CDR2 SYDVKM, per germline. V lost 6 bases and J lost 1; bases outside the gene matches: 3.